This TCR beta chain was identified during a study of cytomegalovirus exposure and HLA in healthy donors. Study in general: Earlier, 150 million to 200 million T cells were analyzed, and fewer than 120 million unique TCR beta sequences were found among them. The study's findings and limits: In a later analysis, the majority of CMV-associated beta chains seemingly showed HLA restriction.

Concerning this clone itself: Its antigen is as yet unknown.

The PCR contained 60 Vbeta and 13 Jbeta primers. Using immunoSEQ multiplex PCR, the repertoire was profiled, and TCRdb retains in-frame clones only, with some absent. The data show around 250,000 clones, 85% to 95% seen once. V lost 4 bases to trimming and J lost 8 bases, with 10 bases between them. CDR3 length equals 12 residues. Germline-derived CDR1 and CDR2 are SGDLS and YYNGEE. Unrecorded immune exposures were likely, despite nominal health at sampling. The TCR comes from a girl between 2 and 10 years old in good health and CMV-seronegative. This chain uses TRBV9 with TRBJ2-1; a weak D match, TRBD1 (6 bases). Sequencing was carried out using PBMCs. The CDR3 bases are TGTGCCAGCAGCCCACAGGGCGATGAGCAGTTCTTC. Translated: CASSPQGDEQFF.